This T cell receptor beta chain was recovered during a study of shared clonotypes between healthy human individuals. Turning to the study itself: Donors had three CD4 naive, three CD4 memory, two CD8 naive and one CD8 memory plate apiece.

Source study methods: With immunoSEQ giving junction-only sequences and no quality scores, filtering differed. Produced via immunoSEQ multiplex PCR; TCRdb's table is partial and in-frame only. V and J calls plus clone size are reproduced from that table; the DNA served to infer D and trimming. The sample includes about 700,000 clones, 92% of them seen just once. Terminally differentiated effector memory CD45RA+ cells were excluded from the naive CD8 cells, which were CD45RO-negative and positively selected for CCR7. Trimming pared 3 bases from V and 4 bases from J, leaving 13 bases between. The CDR3 has 14 amino acids. The germline V gene has CDR1 SGHAT and CDR2 FQDESV (reference sequence).

Material: naive CD8+ T cells sorted from blood. The sequence was collected from a man aged 25-45 years in good health. This chain uses TRBV11-1 with TRBJ2-7; D is perhaps TRBD1 or TRBD2 (5 bases each). The CDR3, as DNA: TGTGCCAGCAGCTTCAATTTGGGGGATTACGAGCAGTACTTC. The encoded protein is CASSFNLGDYEQYF.